These 3 T cell receptor beta chains came from one sample sequenced in a study of T cell changes during pregnancy in multiple sclerosis (dated by TCRdb to between 2018 and 2020). The library was made by the immunoSEQ multiplex PCR assay. In TCRdb, the immuneACCESS table is reduced to in-frame sequences with V and J assigned. These tables do not hold every clone; where another copy was compared, an unresolved V gene accounts for under half, and the others remain unexplained. The sample table contains around 34,000 clones; only one count was recorded for 90% of them. The biggest ten clones account for about 11% of the sample. The sequenced sample was CD8+ T cells from peripheral blood mononuclear cells, obtained before pregnancy. The receptor set was obtained from a female donor with multiple sclerosis, enrolled in a pregnancy study.

The chain recombines TRBV6-6 with TRBJ1-2; 9 positions agree with TRBD1. This CDR3 comprises 15 residues. Germline assignment: CDR1 MNHNY and CDR2 SVGAGI (reference sequence). V shed 5 bases and J 1 base; nucleotides not matched to a gene: 5. CDR3 in amino acids: CASSHRDRVNYGYTF. CDR3 DNA: TGTGCCAGCAGTCACCGGGACAGGGTTAACTATGGCTACACCTTC.

The V and J genes are TRBV5-8 and TRBJ2-1, with D possibly TRBD1 on 6 matching bases. The CDR3 extends over 14 amino acids. The V gene lost 3 bases and the J gene lost 5 bases, with 12 bases spanning the gap. Germline assignment: CDR1 SGHTS and CDR2 YDEGEE. CDR3 residues: CASSSSGENNEQFF. CDR3 sequence (DNA): TGTGCCAGCAGCTCCTCAGGGGAGAACAATGAGCAGTTCTTC.

This clone was picked up one time. V usage is TRBV6-1 and J usage is TRBJ1-3; D might be TRBD1 (5 bases). Germline CDR1 and CDR2: MNHNS and SASEGT. This CDR3 is built from 16 residues. V lost 2 bases and J 0 bases, leaving 11 bases between the germline ends. CDR3 sequence (DNA): TGTGCCAGCAGTGAATCACAGGTTTTCTCTGGAAACACCATATATTTT. Encoded protein: CASSESQVFSGNTIYF.